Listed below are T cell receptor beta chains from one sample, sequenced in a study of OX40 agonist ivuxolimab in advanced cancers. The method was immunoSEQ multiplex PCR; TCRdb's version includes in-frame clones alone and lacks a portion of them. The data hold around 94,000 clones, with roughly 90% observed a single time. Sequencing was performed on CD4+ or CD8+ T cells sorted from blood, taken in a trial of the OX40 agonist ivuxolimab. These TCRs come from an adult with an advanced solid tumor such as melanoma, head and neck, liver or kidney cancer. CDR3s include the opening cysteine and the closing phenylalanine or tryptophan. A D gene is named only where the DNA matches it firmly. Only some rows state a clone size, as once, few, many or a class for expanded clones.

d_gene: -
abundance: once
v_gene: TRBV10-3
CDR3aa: CAISVMGSYEQYF

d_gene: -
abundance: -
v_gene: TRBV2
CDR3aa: CASSTSGSYNEQFF

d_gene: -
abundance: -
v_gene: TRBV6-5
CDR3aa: CASSYFITASTDTQYF

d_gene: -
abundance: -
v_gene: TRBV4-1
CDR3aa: CASSQERRDTQYF

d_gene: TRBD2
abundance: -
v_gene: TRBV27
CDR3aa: CASSLSAGGSYNEQFF

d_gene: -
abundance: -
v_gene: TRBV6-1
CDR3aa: CASSEAAKGYEQYF

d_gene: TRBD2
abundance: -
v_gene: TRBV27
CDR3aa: CASSPPPGGGETQYF

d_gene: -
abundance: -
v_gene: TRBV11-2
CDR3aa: CASSPGTTLNYGYTF

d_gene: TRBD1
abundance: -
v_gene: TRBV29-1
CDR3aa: CSVEGDSSEAFF

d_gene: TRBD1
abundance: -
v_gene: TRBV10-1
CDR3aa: CASRTGISTEAFF

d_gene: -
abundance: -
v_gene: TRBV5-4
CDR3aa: CASSWGGGSEQYF

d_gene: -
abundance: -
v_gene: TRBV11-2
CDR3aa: CASSSGGAIEAFF

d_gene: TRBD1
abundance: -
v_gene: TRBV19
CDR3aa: CATGQVTEAFF

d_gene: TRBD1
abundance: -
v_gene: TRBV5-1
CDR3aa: CASSLEGARSDYGYTF

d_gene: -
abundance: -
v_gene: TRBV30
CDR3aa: CAWSGPGVGETQYF

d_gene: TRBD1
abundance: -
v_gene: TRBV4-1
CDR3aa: CASSQGTGGESDTQYF

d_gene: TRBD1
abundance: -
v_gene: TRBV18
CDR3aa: CASSLDRDLDTQYF

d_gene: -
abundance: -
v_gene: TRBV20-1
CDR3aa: CSAQQEHEQYF

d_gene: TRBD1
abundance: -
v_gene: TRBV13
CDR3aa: CASSLEQGADEQFF

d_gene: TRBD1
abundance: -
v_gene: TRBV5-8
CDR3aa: CASSLGQGAGTEAFF

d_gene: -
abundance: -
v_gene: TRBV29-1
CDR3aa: CSVAGPNYNEQFF

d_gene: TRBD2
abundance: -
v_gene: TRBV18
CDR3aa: CASSLTSGTGELFF

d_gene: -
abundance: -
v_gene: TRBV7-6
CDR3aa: CASSHWPQDQETQYF

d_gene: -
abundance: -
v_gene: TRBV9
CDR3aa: CASGVYEQYF

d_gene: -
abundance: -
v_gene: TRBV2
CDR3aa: CASKGDTYTGELFF

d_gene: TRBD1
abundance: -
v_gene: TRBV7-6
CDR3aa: CASSSGTGGEGEQYF

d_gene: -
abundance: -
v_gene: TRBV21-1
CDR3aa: CASGIVGLAASYEQYF

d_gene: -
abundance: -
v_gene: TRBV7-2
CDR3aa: CASSFGSRQANTGELFF

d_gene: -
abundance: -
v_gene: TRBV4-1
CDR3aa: CASSPDDEKLFF

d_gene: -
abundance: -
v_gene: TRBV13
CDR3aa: CASSFEREGTEAFF

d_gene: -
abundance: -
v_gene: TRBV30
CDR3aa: CAWSSTGSVDEQYF

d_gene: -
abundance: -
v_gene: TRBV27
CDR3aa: CASSLSQGTGETQYF

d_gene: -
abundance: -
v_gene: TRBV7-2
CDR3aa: CASSPGGGYEQYF

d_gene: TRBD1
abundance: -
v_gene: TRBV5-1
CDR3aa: CASSPGTGVEKLFF

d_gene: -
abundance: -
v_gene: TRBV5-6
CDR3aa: CASSEGDGNYGYTF

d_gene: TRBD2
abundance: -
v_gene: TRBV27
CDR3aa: CASGRGGRQETQYF

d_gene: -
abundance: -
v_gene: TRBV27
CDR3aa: CASRTISRGRGETQYF

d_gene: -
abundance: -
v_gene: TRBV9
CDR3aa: CASSVLSSGYTF

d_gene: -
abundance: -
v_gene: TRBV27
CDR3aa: CASSKTALHNSPLHF

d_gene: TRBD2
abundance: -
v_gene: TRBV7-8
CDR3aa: CASSGRTSGLQETQYF

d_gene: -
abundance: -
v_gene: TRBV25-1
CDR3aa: CASSEDYRTDTQYF

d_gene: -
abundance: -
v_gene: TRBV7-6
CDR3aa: CASSYGLTDTQYF

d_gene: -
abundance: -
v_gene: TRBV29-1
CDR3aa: CSVEEEMNTEAFF

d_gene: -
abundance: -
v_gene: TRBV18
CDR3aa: CASSLTTGGRDGNNEQFF

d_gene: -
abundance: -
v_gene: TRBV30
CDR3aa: CAWSSDSGANVLTF

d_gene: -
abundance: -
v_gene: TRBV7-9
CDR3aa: CASTEDPNTEAFF

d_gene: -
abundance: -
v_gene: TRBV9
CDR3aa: CASSVGGSMNTEAFF